One and the same sample provided the 25 T cell receptor beta chains below, sequenced in a study of T cells in Graves' hyperthyroidism and ophthalmopathy. RNA transcripts were the template for amplifying TCR beta CDR3 regions. First-round RT-PCR of the TCR CDR3 relied on the HTBI primer set. TCRdb fed the multiplex PCR reads into MiXCR, producing one record per CDR3 protein. Of 550,000 to 700,000 distinct CDR3 sequences listed, around 45% were seen once; the top ten hold around 19%. The sequenced material came from peripheral blood or thyroid tissue (not recorded which). These receptors came from an adult woman with Graves' disease, either hyperthyroidism or ophthalmopathy (not recorded which).

This clonotype has just a few counts. The chain couples TRBV7-9 to TRBJ2-7, with TRBD1 identical over 10 bases. Germline CDR1 SEHNR, CDR2 FQNEAQ (reference sequence). This CDR3 region has 15 residues. Losses at the gene ends were 6 bases for V and 2 bases for J; bases not matched to a gene: 7. The CDR3 sequence: CASSPRTGGTYEQYF. The CDR3 nucleotides read TGTGCCAGCAGTCCTCGGACAGGGGGAACCTACGAGCAGTACTTC.

With regard to this clonotype: This may come from a read error, since a much larger clone is one base off. The V call is TRBV6-5, the J call TRBJ2-7; the D call may be TRBD1 or TRBD2 (5 bases each). The CDR3 spans 13 residues. From germline, CDR1 is MNHEY and CDR2 SVGAGI. The CDR3 is CAISYLGVHEQYF. As DNA, the CDR3 is TGTGCCATCAGTTACCTGGGGGTCCACGAGCAGTACTTC.

This clonotype has a count of ten or more. An end of the junction differs from the germline gene, which may be a read error. This chain uses TRBV5-1 with TRBJ2-6; possibly TRBD1 for D (5 bases). Germline CDR1 is SGHRS and CDR2 is YFSETQ. CDR3 length: 15 amino acids. The CDR3 coding sequence is TGCGCCAGCAACTTGATAGGGGCTGGGGCCAACGTCCTGACTTTC. This translates into CASNLIGAGANVLTF. Filled out from reference TRBV5-1 and TRBJ2-6, the complete variable domain reads KAGVTQTPRYLIKTRGQQVTLSCSPISGHRSVSWYQQTPGQGLQFLFEYFSETQRNKGNFPGRFSGRQFSNSRSEMNVSTLELGDSALYLCASNLIGAGANVLTFGAGSRLTVL.

This clonotype has just a few counts. A much larger clone differs by one base, so this may be a read error. No conserved phenylalanine or tryptophan ends this CDR3, so it is likely a read error. The V gene is TRBV19, the J gene TRBJ1-5; the D gene is possibly TRBD1 (5 bases). In germline, CDR1 is LNHDA, CDR2 SQIVND (reference sequence). This CDR3 is built from 13 residues. Trimming took 0 bases from V and 7 from J, leaving 7 bases between them. The DNA for the CDR3 is TGTGCCAGTAGTATAGAGCGGGACCAGCCCCAGCATCTT. It is translated as CASSIERDQPQHL.

The count of this clonotype is one. This rearrangement joins TRBV20-1 to TRBJ2-7; 11 nucleotides line up with TRBD2. This CDR3 contains 15 residues. J lost 4 bases, V lost 6 bases, and 11 bases had no gene match. Germline CDR1 DFQATT, CDR2 SNEGSKA (reference sequence). This CDR3 reads CSAAHQTSGSYEQYF. CDR3 nucleotides: TGCAGTGCCGCACACCAAACTAGCGGGAGTTACGAGCAGTACTTC.

This clonotype was counted ten times or more. J is TRBJ2-5 and V is TRBV6-1, with 12 bases that match TRBD1. V lost 3 bases to trimming and J lost 3 bases; unmatched junction nucleotides: 5. The CDR3 sequence is 16 residues long. From germline, CDR1 is MNHNS and CDR2 SASEGT. The CDR3 loop reads CASSDPGTGGEETQYF. CDR3 sequence (DNA): TGTGCCAGCAGTGATCCGGGGACAGGGGGCGAAGAGACCCAGTACTTC.

Notes on this clonotype: Relative to the germline gene, one junction end is altered; a read error may explain this. The CDR3, as DNA: TGTGCCAGCAGTAACTCCGGGACAGGGTATGGCTACACCTTC. Residues: CASSNSGTGYGYTF. The V gene is TRBV6-5, the J gene TRBJ1-2, with 9 bases fitting TRBD1. CDR3 length: 14 amino acids. Germline loops: CDR1 MNHEY, CDR2 SVGAGI.

The J gene is TRBJ2-5, the V gene TRBV7-2; D not certain. Germline values: CDR1 SGHTA, CDR2 FQGNSA. V lost 4 bases and J lost 1, with 13 bases in between. This CDR3 is built from 15 residues. The CDR3 DNA sequence: TGTGCCAGCAGCTCTCAAAGAGGTGCCCAAGAGACCCAGTACTTC. Amino acids: CASSSQRGAQETQYF.

The chain carries TRBV10-3 and TRBJ1-6; TRBD1 matches at 8 bases. Germline CDR1 reads ENHRY; CDR2 reads SYGVKD. The CDR3 extends over 13 amino acids. CDR3: CASGGQGGQPLHF. CDR3 nucleotide sequence: TGTGCTTCCGGTGGACAGGGAGGTCAGCCCCTCCACTTT.

Of note for this clonotype: A read error may account for a junction end that differs from germline. The V gene is TRBV4-1, the J gene TRBJ1-2; D remains ambiguous. This CDR3 has 16 residues. Germline CDR1 and CDR2: MGHRA and YSYEKL. CDR3 protein: CASSQAFRTANDGYTF. CDR3 nucleotides: TGTGCCAGCAGCCAAGCGTTTAGGACGGCGAACGACGGCTACACCTTC.

This chain joins TRBV20-1 and TRBJ2-3, with D perhaps matching TRBD2 (5 bases). V was clipped by 6 bases and J by 0 bases, with 19 bases between them. The CDR3 contains 16 residues. Germline CDR1 is DFQATT and CDR2 is SNEGSKA (reference sequence). The DNA for the CDR3 is TGCAGTGCACGACTAACGATAATCCTTAGCACAGATACGCAGTATTTT. Its protein product is CSARLTIILSTDTQYF.

This clonotype turned up a few times. This may stem from a read error, because a much larger clone lies one nucleotide away. This chain joins TRBV19 and TRBJ1-5; the D gene is possibly TRBD1 (5 bases). The V end lost 4 bases, the J end lost 7 bases, and 17 bases lay between the germline ends. The CDR3 spans 15 residues. CDR1 is LNHDA and CDR2 is SQIVND in the germline V gene (reference sequence). The CDR3 DNA reads as TGTGCCAGTAGTACAGATCTCTCCCGACAGCAGCCCCAGCATTTT. This codes for CASSTDLSRQQPQHF.

The rearrangement links TRBV11-2 to TRBJ1-4; 8 bases map to TRBD1. Germline-derived CDR1 and CDR2 are SGHAT and FQNNGV. The ends lost 6 bases at V and 5 bases at J; junction bases unmatched: 14. The CDR3 totals 17 residues. The CDR3 DNA reads TGTGCCAGCAGGTTTACCCCCAGGACAGGGTTGAATGAAAAACTGTTTTTT. Residues: CASRFTPRTGLNEKLFF.

Only a few counts were recorded for this clonotype. The chain is built from TRBV10-3 and TRBJ2-7; possible D gene TRBD2, 5 bases. The CDR3 consists of 12 residues. V was cut by 5 bases and J by 7 bases, with 12 bases left in between. Germline V CDR1 and CDR2: ENHRY, SYGVKD. This CDR3 reads CAISQDTGEQYF. The CDR3 DNA is TGTGCCATCAGTCAGGATACGGGAGAGCAGTACTTC.

This clonotype was counted at least ten times. The chain links TRBV5-1 to TRBJ1-1; D ambiguous. V lost 3 bases, J lost 1 base, and 16 bases lay in between. The germline V gene has CDR1 SGHRS and CDR2 YFSETQ. The CDR3 extends over 16 amino acids. The CDR3 sequence: CASSSSRPQENTEAFF. In DNA, the CDR3 is TGCGCCAGCAGCTCATCCAGGCCCCAGGAGAACACTGAAGCTTTCTTT.

A note on this clonotype: A junction end diverges from the germline sequence, so it may reflect a read error. The chain recombines TRBV5-1 with TRBJ2-7; TRBD1 matches 7 bases. Germline V CDR1 and CDR2: SGHRS, YFSETQ. The CDR3 covers 14 residues. CDR3 sequence (DNA): TGTGCCAGCAGTCCTCTTACAGGGGCCTACGAGCAGTACTTC. Translation: CASSPLTGAYEQYF.

In this sample, this clonotype turned up once. At one end, the junction sequence differs from germline, possibly due to a read error. The chain is built from TRBV6-5 and TRBJ1-1; no definite D call. The CDR3 is 12 amino acids. Germline CDR1 and CDR2: MNHEY and SVGAGI. The CDR3 nucleotides are TGTGCCACCAGTCTCGATGGGATGGGGGCTTTCTTT. This encodes CATSLDGMGAFF.

This clonotype has just a few counts. V usage is TRBV6-5 and J usage is TRBJ2-7, with TRBD2 identical over 13 bases. From germline, CDR1 is MNHEY and CDR2 SVGAGI. Losses at the gene ends were 5 bases for V and 7 bases for J; bases not matched to a gene: 14. The CDR3 is made up of 17 amino acids. CDR3 protein: CASSPRTSGSNYGEQYF. In DNA form, the CDR3 reads TGTGCCAGCAGTCCCAGGACTAGCGGGAGTAATTATGGAGAGCAGTACTTC.

This clonotype showed up many times. This rearrangement joins TRBV6-6 to TRBJ2-6, with D maybe TRBD1 (5 bases). The V end lost 1 base, the J end lost 2 bases, and 18 bases lay between the germline ends. CDR1 and CDR2 (germline): MNHNY, SVGAGI (reference sequence). This CDR3 is 19 amino acids long. The CDR3 nucleotides read TGTGCCAGCAGTTACTTCCGGACAAGGGTGTTGACTGGGGCCAACGTCCTGACTTTC. Protein sequence: CASSYFRTRVLTGANVLTF.

This clonotype was observed once. The rearrangement joins TRBV14 to TRBJ2-5, with 12 positions matching TRBD1. The V segment lost 11 bases and the J segment 4 bases; nucleotides outside the gene matches: 8. This CDR3 is 14 amino acids long. Germline assignment: CDR1 SGHDN and CDR2 FVKESK. CDR3 DNA: TGTGCCCTCGAGGGACAGGGGGCGTCAGAGACCCAGTACTTC. Translating it yields CALEGQGASETQYF.

This clonotype has ten or more counts. The chain links TRBV7-2 to TRBJ1-2; TRBD1 matches 9 bases. V was clipped by 5 bases and J by 8 bases; unmatched bases: 6. This CDR3 has 13 amino acids. Per germline, CDR1 SGHTA and CDR2 FQGNSA. CDR3 DNA: TGTGCCAGCAGCGGACGACAGGGGGGAGGCTACACCTTC. Its translation: CASSGRQGGGYTF.

In its sample, this clonotype was seen many times. The chain couples TRBV29-1 to TRBJ1-4; D not certain. Germline V CDR1 and CDR2: SQVTM, ANQGSEA. Trimming left V 4 bases short and J 6 bases short, with 9 bases between. The CDR3 spans 12 residues. The CDR3 loop is CSVAFEYEKLFF. As DNA, the CDR3 is TGCAGCGTTGCTTTCGAATATGAAAAACTGTTTTTT.

This clonotype was picked up one time. One end of the junction varies from germline; a read error may be responsible. The chain couples TRBV2 to TRBJ1-5; 10 nucleotides match TRBD1. The CDR3 is 13 residues long. Germline lookup yields CDR1 SNHLY and CDR2 FYNNEI. DNA for the CDR3: TGTGCCAGCAGCCAAGGGACAGGGGAACAATTGGATTTT. Translation gives CASSQGTGEQLDF.

With respect to this clonotype: Because the CDR3's place on the DNA is in doubt, the DNA is left out and the CDR3 is given as listed by TCRdb. The V call is TRBV12-3 or TRBV12-4, the J call TRBJ1-1; the D call in the table, TRBD1, was not verified against the DNA. 15 amino acids form the CDR3, both terminal residues included. The CDR3 protein is CACSARPDRYTEAFF.

The chain combines TRBV11-2 with TRBJ1-6; 10 bases align to TRBD1. The germline V gene has CDR1 SGHAT and CDR2 FQNNGV. The V gene end was trimmed by 5 bases and the J gene end by 11 bases; junction bases not matched to a gene: 6. The CDR3 totals 14 residues. The CDR3 region is CASSQPGQGTPLHF. DNA for the CDR3: TGTGCCAGCAGCCAACCGGGACAGGGGACACCCCTCCACTTT.